Shown below are 20 T cell receptor beta chains from a single sample sequenced in a study of blood T cells in healthy people across ages. Primers used in a second PCR of about 7 to 12 cycles were a sample-barcoded 5' primer and a J-beta primer mix. Via MiXCR, TCRdb re-called the 5' RACE reads, giving one row per CDR3 protein. The data contain under 850,000 distinct CDR3 sequences, approximately 35% of them singletons. Material: blood. The receptors come from a man aged 18-30 years in good health.

The CDR3 region has the DNA TGTGCCAGCAGCTTATGGGGTCTGGGATCCTACGAGCAGTACTTC. Translation gives CASSLWGLGSYEQYF. This sequence joins TRBV7-2 and TRBJ2-7, with D unclear. CDR1 SGHTA and CDR2 FQGNSA come from the germline V gene. V was clipped by 2 bases and J by 1 base, with 12 bases between them. The CDR3 has 15 residues.

The chain has TRBV7-2 and TRBJ2-2, with D perhaps matching TRBD2 (6 bases). The CDR3 extends over 14 amino acids. V was clipped by 1 base and J by 6 bases, with 9 bases between them. Per germline, CDR1 SGHTA and CDR2 FQGNSA. CDR3 loop: CASSLGGLAGELFF. CDR3 nucleotides: TGTGCCAGCAGCTTAGGGGGACTGGCCGGGGAGCTGTTTTTT.

This clonotype has a count of ten or more. The chain couples TRBV29-1 to TRBJ2-7; tentatively, D is TRBD1 or TRBD2 (5 bases each). This CDR3 region has 14 residues. Germline lookup yields CDR1 SQVTM and CDR2 ANQGSEA. The ends were cut back, 7 bases at V and 7 bases at J, with 23 bases in the middle. The CDR3 coding sequence is TGCAGCGCCAACGAAGGGACCCATCAAGCTGAGCAGTACTTC. Its protein product is CSANEGTHQAEQYF.

A note on this clonotype: One end of the junction varies from germline; a read error may be responsible. The chain joins TRBV20-1 to TRBJ2-1; 7 nucleotides match TRBD1. CDR1 is DFQATT, CDR2 SNEGSKA, per germline (reference sequence). The CDR3 covers 15 residues. For the CDR3, the DNA is TGCGGTGCTAGCAAGGAGACAGGGATTGGGGATGAGCAGTTCTTC. This gives the protein CGASKETGIGDEQFF.

This chain joins TRBV6-5 and TRBJ2-5, with 8 bases lining up with TRBD1. The DNA end lines up better with TRBJ2-7; the J call may be wrong. Germline-derived CDR1 and CDR2 are MNHEY and SVGAGI. The CDR3 is 15 amino acids. CDR3 coding DNA: TGTGCCAGCAGTTACTCGAACAGGGGGACCGACGAGCAGTACTTC. Translated: CASSYSNRGTDEQYF.

The V and J genes are TRBV7-3 and TRBJ1-1, with 7 bases that match TRBD1. The CDR3 sequence is 18 residues long. Germline V gives CDR1 SGHTA, CDR2 FQGTGA. Losses at the gene ends were 5 bases for V and 0 bases for J; bases not matched to a gene: 15. CDR3 nucleotides: TGTGCCAGCAGCACAATCCCCGGACAGGACCCTATGAACACTGAAGCTTTCTTT. Protein: CASSTIPGQDPMNTEAFF.

The chain couples TRBV28 to TRBJ2-4; no definite D call. The J call may be wrong; the DNA end is better matched by TRBJ2-7. The germline V gene has CDR1 MDHEN and CDR2 SYDVKM. The CDR3 is made up of 14 amino acids. The CDR3 is CASSFEGTIYEQYF. In DNA form, the CDR3 reads TGTGCCAGCAGTTTTGAAGGAACCATTTACGAGCAGTACTTC.

This clonotype showed up just a few times. Since a much larger clone is just one base distant, this may be a read error. The chain is built from TRBV12-3 or TRBV12-4 and TRBJ2-1; 7 bases map to TRBD2. The end of the DNA fits TRBJ2-7 better, so the J call may be wrong. The length of the CDR3 is 14 residues. CDR3 amino acids: CASSPAGLYNEQYF. The CDR3 DNA sequence: TGTGCCAGCAGCCCAGCGGGATTATACAATGAGCAGTACTTC.

This clonotype was seen a few times. V and J are TRBV5-1 and TRBJ1-2; 8 bases are shared with TRBD1. The CDR3 length is 15 residues. V dropped 3 bases and J dropped 0; count of bases not matched to a gene: 4. Germline CDR1 SGHRS, CDR2 YFSETQ. The CDR3 DNA follows: TGCGCCAGCAGCTCCGGGACAGGACCTAACTATGGCTACACCTTC. This gives the protein CASSSGTGPNYGYTF.

This clonotype was recorded once. A junction end diverges from the germline sequence, so it may reflect a read error. This chain uses TRBV6-6 with TRBJ1-4; no firm D call. The CDR3 loop spans 15 amino acids. Per the germline V gene, CDR1 is MNHNY and CDR2 is SVGAGI (reference sequence). The DNA for the CDR3 is TGTGCCAGCACCCCCAAGCTGATTTTGGATGAAAAACCGTTTTTT. It translates to CASTPKLILDEKPFF.

The chain carries TRBV25-1 and TRBJ1-1, with TRBD1 matching 7 bases. CDR1 MGHDK and CDR2 SYGVNS come from the germline V gene. This CDR3 spans 13 amino acids. Trimming took 6 bases from V and 7 from J; bases not matched to a gene: 8. Here the CDR3 reads CASRDRWLGEAFF. CDR3 coding DNA: TGTGCCAGCAGGGACAGGTGGTTGGGTGAAGCTTTCTTT.

J is TRBJ1-1 and V is TRBV5-1; D is unresolved. Trimming cost V 0 bases and J 4 bases, with 13 bases left between them. This CDR3 comprises 15 residues. Germline V gene lookup returns CDR1 SGHRS and CDR2 YFSETQ. DNA of the CDR3: TGCGCCAGCAGCTTGGGTAAAGGGTTAACCACTGAAGCTTTCTTT. This sequence encodes CASSLGKGLTTEAFF.

In this sample, this clonotype turned up a few times. The chain carries TRBV20-1 and TRBJ2-1; TRBD1 or TRBD2 may be the D gene (5 bases each). The better agreement between TRBJ2-7 and the DNA end casts doubt on the J call. This CDR3 has 15 residues. Germline CDR1 DFQATT, CDR2 SNEGSKA (reference sequence). This CDR3 is CSARGGRVSYNEQYF. Here the CDR3 DNA reads TGCAGTGCTAGAGGGGGACGGGTCTCCTACAATGAGCAGTACTTC.

In its sample, this clonotype was seen a few times. The V call is TRBV20-1, the J call TRBJ2-3; the D gene is possibly TRBD2 (5 bases). CDR3 length: 15 residues. With 5 bases removed from V and 0 bases from J, the gap between germline ends came to 15 bases. Germline lookup yields CDR1 DFQATT and CDR2 SNEGSKA (reference sequence). This CDR3 is CSAPDGWESTDTQYF. In nucleotides, the CDR3 is TGCAGTGCTCCGGACGGGTGGGAGAGCACAGATACGCAGTATTTT.

This clonotype was seen a handful of times. This sequence joins TRBV20-1 and TRBJ2-5; 9 bases align to TRBD2. The CDR3 spans 17 residues. Germline trimming cut 1 base from V and 2 bases from J; bases unmatched to any gene: 11. From germline, CDR1 is DFQATT and CDR2 SNEGSKA (reference sequence). Here the CDR3 DNA reads TGCAGTGCTAGAGGACTAGCGGCGCCCAACGAACAAGAGACCCAGTACTTC. It specifies CSARGLAAPNEQETQYF.

V and J are TRBV12-3 or TRBV12-4 and TRBJ1-5, with D uncertain. V lost 3 bases to trimming and J lost 0 bases, with 15 bases between them. CDR3 length: 17 amino acids. The CDR3 DNA reads as TGTGCCAGCAGTTTGCAGCCCAAGACCACTAGCAATCAGCCCCAGCATTTT. Translating it yields CASSLQPKTTSNQPQHF.

The V call is TRBV5-1, the J call TRBJ1-3, with no clear D. The CDR3 is 14 amino acids. Looked up from germline, CDR1 is SGHRS and CDR2 is YFSETQ. V was cut by 3 bases and J by 4 bases, with 11 bases left in between. The CDR3 loop reads CASSSGLEGNTIYF. In nucleotides, the CDR3 is TGCGCCAGCAGCTCTGGACTGGAGGGAAACACCATATATTTT.

In its sample, this clonotype was seen many times. V usage is TRBV12-3 or TRBV12-4 and J usage is TRBJ2-7, with TRBD1 identical over 7 bases. Trimming at V came to 5 bases and at J to 0 bases, leaving 7 bases not matched to a gene. The CDR3 runs 15 residues. In nucleotides, the CDR3 is TGTGCCAGCAGTACGACAGGGATGAGCTCCTACGAGCAGTACTTC. As protein: CASSTTGMSSYEQYF.

Note on this clonotype: A junction end diverges from the germline sequence, so it may reflect a read error. The CDR3 protein is CSAPGGGSYNSPPHF. The DNA of the CDR3 is TGCAGTGCCCCTGGAGGGGGATCCTATAATTCACCCCCCCACTTT. The rearrangement uses TRBV20-1 and TRBJ1-6; weak D call: TRBD1 (6 bases). This CDR3 is built from 15 residues. Germline lookup yields CDR1 DFQATT and CDR2 SNEGSKA (reference sequence).

This clonotype was seen at least ten times. The chain has TRBV20-1 and TRBJ2-6; TRBD1 matches at 9 bases. V dropped 3 bases and J dropped 3; count of bases not matched to a gene: 6. Germline V gene lookup returns CDR1 DFQATT and CDR2 SNEGSKA (reference sequence). The CDR3 runs 16 residues. CDR3 protein: CSARHRGRHGANVLTF. CDR3 DNA sequence: TGCAGTGCTAGGCACAGGGGGCGTCATGGGGCCAACGTCCTGACTTTC.